The text below deals with one T cell receptor beta chain. The antigen is unknown. Sequenced with the Oncomine TCR Beta short-read assay was DNA taken from cultured CD4+ T cells. TCRdb itself ran the PCR reads through MiXCR, one entry per CDR3 protein. Here the sample spans about 9,900 distinct CDR3 sequences, about a third being singletons. The sample originates from a study of vaccination and CD4 T cells after COVID-19. Germline V gives CDR1 SEHNR, CDR2 FQNEAQ (reference sequence). The CDR3 runs to 16 residues. V lost 1 base to trimming and J lost 4 bases, with 16 bases between them. Sample treatment: approximately 9-day PBMC culture with coronavirus spike peptide pools or control peptides (ViraFEST assay). From the unexposed donor, CD4+ T cells were collected ahead of the COVID-19 pandemic (2011-2018).

The chain recombines TRBV7-9 with TRBJ1-1; perhaps TRBD1 as D (6 bases). This receptor was identified in a human donor in good health. The sequenced sample was CD4+ T cells from blood, cultured in vitro. This chain's CDR3 is CASSLDGPGAGTEAFF. Written as DNA, the CDR3 is TGTGCCAGCAGCTTAGATGGCCCAGGGGCGGGCACTGAAGCTTTCTTT.